Below, 20 T cell receptor beta chains from the same sample are listed, as sequenced in a study of blood T cell repertoires in COVID-19. Some clones are missing from TCRdb's copy, which holds only in-frame ones; the method was immunoSEQ multiplex PCR. The data contain over 120,000 clones, around 73% of them seen just once; the ten biggest clones take up 5% to 6.5%. Sequenced sample: PBMCs or T cells enriched from blood (not recorded which). The receptors were sampled from a woman between 45 and 60 years old who had recovered from COVID-19.

The chain has TRBV14 and TRBJ1-2; no clear D. V lost 0 bases to trimming and J lost 0 bases, with 11 bases between them. The CDR3 contains 16 residues. Germline CDR1 SGHDN, CDR2 FVKESK. CDR3 bases: TGTGCCAGCAGCCAAGATAGGCGGAGGTCTAACTATGGCTACACCTTC. As protein: CASSQDRRRSNYGYTF.

The chain employs TRBV24-1 and TRBJ2-7; D possibly corresponds to TRBD1 (6 bases). This CDR3 is 15 amino acids long. With 4 bases removed from V and 2 bases from J, the gap between germline ends came to 14 bases. Looked up from germline, CDR1 is KGHDR and CDR2 is SFDVKD. The CDR3 sequence: CATSDTGTSTYEQYF. The CDR3 coding sequence is TGTGCCACCAGTGACACCGGGACATCGACCTACGAGCAGTACTTC.

This rearrangement joins TRBV7-2 to TRBJ2-7; 7 nucleotides align to TRBD1. The CDR3 loop spans 15 amino acids. Germline V lookup: CDR1 SGHTA, CDR2 FQGNSA. Trimming at V came to 5 bases and at J to 1 base, leaving 8 bases not matched to a gene. CDR3 protein: CASSTSGTASYEQYF. DNA of the CDR3: TGTGCCAGCAGCACGTCCGGGACAGCATCCTACGAGCAGTACTTC. Full variable domain (rest looked up from reference TRBV7-2 and TRBJ2-7): GAGVSQSPSNKVTEKGKDVELRCDPISGHTALYWYRQSLGQGLEFLIYFQGNSAPDKSGLPSDRFSAERTGGSVSTLTIQRTQQEDSAVYLCASSTSGTASYEQYFGPGTRLTVT.

The CDR3 protein is CASRRVAGAFNYNEQFF. The CDR3 DNA reads as TGTGCCAGCAGGAGAGTGGCGGGGGCCTTCAACTACAATGAGCAGTTCTTC. V is TRBV28 and J is TRBJ2-1; perhaps TRBD2 as D (7 bases). Germline V gene data show CDR1 as MDHEN and CDR2 as SYDVKM. CDR3 size: 17 residues. Trimming left V 6 bases short and J 3 bases short, with 21 bases between.

This chain's CDR3 is CASSFGTGNNSPLHF. The CDR3 nucleotides read TGTGCCAGCAGCTTTGGGACAGGGAATAATTCACCCCTCCACTTT. This chain uses TRBV5-5 with TRBJ1-6; 9 nucleotides agree with TRBD1. CDR3 length: 15 residues. With V trimmed by 2 bases and J by 5 bases, 2 bases remained unmatched. The germline V gene has CDR1 SGHKS and CDR2 YYEKEE (reference sequence).

In this sample, this clone turned up a few times. This chain links TRBV6-1 with TRBJ1-6; 8 bases are shared with TRBD1. The CDR3 is made up of 15 amino acids. Germline CDR1 is MNHNS and CDR2 is SASEGT. V gave up 2 bases and J gave up 8 bases; unmatched junction bases: 5. CDR3 sequence (DNA): TGTGCCAGCAGTGAAAGGCAGGGGGCCTATTCACCCCTCCACTTT. This sequence encodes CASSERQGAYSPLHF.

The V gene is TRBV19, the J gene TRBJ2-3, with D maybe TRBD2 (6 bases). V shed 7 bases and J shed 2 bases, with 16 bases lying between them. This CDR3 has 15 residues. Germline CDR1 LNHDA, CDR2 SQIVND (reference sequence). Here the CDR3 DNA reads TGTGCCAGTACCCCTACGTGGGGGGACACAGATACGCAGTATTTT. The encoded protein is CASTPTWGDTDTQYF.

The J gene is TRBJ2-1, the V gene TRBV30, with TRBD2 as a possible D gene (5 bases). This CDR3 region has 14 residues. V was trimmed by 3 bases and J by 1 base, leaving 10 bases between them. Looked up from germline, CDR1 is GTSNPN and CDR2 is SVGIG (reference sequence). The CDR3 sequence: CAWSTAESYNEQFF. The CDR3 DNA reads TGTGCCTGGAGCACAGCGGAGTCCTACAATGAGCAGTTCTTC.

The chain joins TRBV5-1 to TRBJ2-7, with a tentative D call TRBD1 (6 bases). V was pared by 4 bases and J by 6 bases, with 14 bases between. This CDR3 region has 13 residues. Germline V gene data show CDR1 as SGHRS and CDR2 as YFSETQ. The CDR3 reads CASSLGQTAEQYF. CDR3 sequence (DNA): TGCGCCAGCAGCCTCGGACAGACGGCCGAGCAGTACTTC.

This clone came up many times. J is TRBJ2-5 and V is TRBV11-2; maybe TRBD2 (5 bases). The CDR3 length is 14 residues. V was shortened by 1 base and J by 4 bases, with 10 bases between the two germline ends. Germline V lookup: CDR1 SGHAT, CDR2 FQNNGV. The CDR3 sequence: CASSLGVGRETQYF. Written as DNA, the CDR3 is TGTGCCAGCAGCTTAGGTGTAGGGAGAGAGACCCAGTACTTC. Based on the CDR3 plus reference TRBV11-2 and TRBJ2-5, the full variable domain is EAGVAQSPRYKIIEKRQSVAFWCNPISGHATLYWYQQILGQGPKLLIQFQNNGVVDDSQLPKDRFSAERLKGVDSTLKIQPAKLEDSAVYLCASSLGVGRETQYFGPGTRLLVL.

This clone came up a few times. The gene calls are TRBV5-4 and TRBJ2-3; the match to TRBD2 covers 8 bases. This CDR3 is built from 15 residues. CDR1 is SGHNT, CDR2 YYREEE, per germline (reference sequence). The V and J ends lost 2 bases and 0 bases, in that order; junction bases with no gene match: 2. CDR3 residues: CASSLAGASTDTQYF. The CDR3 DNA reads as TGTGCCAGCAGCTTAGCGGGGGCTAGCACAGATACGCAGTATTTT.

The V call is TRBV6-5, the J call TRBJ1-4; D uncertain. V gave up 6 bases and J gave up 8 bases, with 16 bases separating them. CDR1 and CDR2 from the germline V gene are MNHEY and SVGAGI. CDR3 length: 14 residues. CDR3 loop: CASRRGREEEKLFF. DNA of the CDR3: TGTGCCAGCAGGCGCGGGAGGGAGGAAGAAAAACTGTTTTTT.

This chain joins TRBV3-1 (or the pseudogene TRBV3-2) and TRBJ1-6; D perhaps matches TRBD1 (5 bases). Trimming pared 4 bases from V and 4 bases from J, leaving 8 bases between. The CDR3 totals 14 residues. CDR1 is LGHDT and CDR2 is YNNKEL in the germline V gene (reference sequence). The CDR3 loop is CASSLNRYNSPLHF. The CDR3 DNA follows: TGTGCCAGCAGCCTTAACAGGTATAATTCACCCCTCCACTTT.

This clone turned up a few times. This rearrangement joins TRBV10-3 to TRBJ1-2, with 10 bases fitting TRBD1. Per the germline V gene, CDR1 is ENHRY and CDR2 is SYGVKD. This CDR3 is 13 amino acids long. The trim removed 3 bases at V and 6 bases at J, leaving 1 base unmatched. CDR3 nucleotide sequence: TGTGCCATCAGTGACGGGACAGGGGATGGCTACACCTTC. The encoded protein is CAISDGTGDGYTF.

This chain connects TRBV28 to TRBJ2-3; 12 bases are a match to TRBD1. From germline, CDR1 is MDHEN and CDR2 SYDVKM. Trimming at V came to 6 bases and at J to 5 bases, leaving 6 bases not matched to a gene. The CDR3 runs to 15 residues. Here the CDR3 reads CASRGGTGGRDTQYF. The CDR3, as DNA: TGTGCCAGCAGGGGGGGGACAGGGGGCAGAGATACGCAGTATTTT.

V gene TRBV7-9 combines with J gene TRBJ1-6; D gene unclear. Germline V lookup: CDR1 SEHNR, CDR2 FQNEAQ (reference sequence). The CDR3 is 13 residues long. Deletions cut 7 bases from V and 2 bases from J, with 6 bases between. The CDR3, as DNA: TGTGCCAGCACCGTAACCTATAATTCACCCCTCCACTTT. It is translated as CASTVTYNSPLHF.

The V call is TRBV7-8, the J call TRBJ2-1; 8 positions match TRBD2. Germline V CDR1 and CDR2: SGHVS, FQNEAQ. The CDR3 length is 15 residues. Germline trimming cut 1 base from V and 2 bases from J; bases unmatched to any gene: 1. The CDR3 DNA sequence: TGTGCCAGCAGCTTAGGGCGGGGGGCCTACAATGAGCAGTTCTTC. Its protein is CASSLGRGAYNEQFF.

This clone has only one observation. J is TRBJ1-6 and V is TRBV5-1, with 7 positions matching TRBD1. The V segment lost 0 bases and the J segment 9 bases; nucleotides outside the gene matches: 12. CDR3 length: 17 amino acids. Germline CDR1 SGHRS, CDR2 YFSETQ. CDR3 loop: CASSLAAGQVGSSPLHF. CDR3 nucleotides: TGCGCCAGCAGCTTGGCCGCAGGACAGGTGGGGAGTTCACCCCTCCACTTT. Full variable domain (missing parts from reference TRBV5-1 and TRBJ1-6): KAGVTQTPRYLIKTRGQQVTLSCSPISGHRSVSWYQQTPGQGLQFLFEYFSETQRNKGNFPGRFSGRQFSNSRSEMNVSTLELGDSALYLCASSLAAGQVGSSPLHFGNGTRLTVT.

This rearrangement joins TRBV5-1 to TRBJ2-1; the D is unclear. The ends were cut back, 6 bases at V and 8 bases at J, with 9 bases in the middle. CDR1 is SGHRS and CDR2 is YFSETQ in the germline V gene. This CDR3 has 11 amino acids. CDR3 sequence reads: CASTLRDEQFF. The CDR3 bases are TGCGCCAGCACCCTCCGAGATGAGCAGTTCTTC.

This chain joins TRBV6-1 and TRBJ1-1; D gene uncertain. The CDR3 loop spans 13 amino acids. The ends were cut back, 1 base at V and 4 bases at J, with 7 bases in the middle. Germline V CDR1 and CDR2: MNHNS, SASEGT. The CDR3 protein is CASSEVGGTEAFF. CDR3 DNA: TGTGCCAGCAGTGAAGTCGGTGGCACTGAAGCTTTCTTT.